Following are 4 T cell receptor beta chains from one sample sequenced in a study of siplizumab effects on memory and regulatory T cells. Method: immunoSEQ multiplex PCR; TCRdb's copy keeps in-frame clones and lacks some. The sample holds about 68,000 clones, 90% to 95% seen once. Specimen: CD8+ T cells sorted from blood. The source of these receptors is a human donor in good health.

The rearrangement joins TRBV7-8 to TRBJ2-2; possible D gene TRBD1, 6 bases. The germline gives CDR1 SGHVS, CDR2 FQNEAQ. This CDR3 has 15 residues. V was shortened by 3 bases and J by 0 bases, with 8 bases between the two germline ends. The CDR3 here is CASSLGASNTGELFF. The CDR3 bases are TGTGCCAGCAGCTTGGGGGCTTCGAACACCGGGGAGCTGTTTTTT.

DNA of the CDR3: TGTGCCAGCAGCGTAGAGGGTAGCGGGGGTCCTAGCTCCTACAATGAGCAGTTCTTC. It specifies CASSVEGSGGPSSYNEQFF. The chain combines TRBV9 with TRBJ2-1; 9 bases align to TRBD2. The V and J ends lost 0 bases and 0 bases, in that order; junction bases with no gene match: 10. The CDR3 is 19 amino acids. Germline-derived CDR1 and CDR2 are SGDLS and YYNGEE.

The J gene is TRBJ2-2, the V gene TRBV4-2; the D is unclear. The CDR3 has 13 residues. Germline lookup yields CDR1 LGHNA and CDR2 YNFKEQ. The V end lost 4 bases, the J end lost 5 bases, and 8 bases lay between the germline ends. Here the CDR3 DNA reads TGTGCCAGCAGCCCAGGTGGAACCGGGGAGCTGTTTTTT. Protein: CASSPGGTGELFF.

This chain connects TRBV5-4 to TRBJ1-3; D ambiguous. V was pared by 0 bases and J by 2 bases, with 9 bases between. The CDR3 loop spans 15 amino acids. The germline CDR1 and CDR2 sequences are SGHNT and YYREEE (reference sequence). CDR3 in amino acids: CASSLEMAAGNTIYF. CDR3 sequence (DNA): TGTGCCAGCAGCTTGGAAATGGCGGCTGGAAACACCATATATTTT.